The 29 T cell receptor beta chains listed next were all sequenced from one sample in a study of monozygotic twins with inflammatory bowel disease. TCRdb reprocessed the 5' RACE reads; each CDR3 protein has one entry and no DNA is given. The sample has over 150,000 distinct CDR3 sequences; the top ten hold under 3.5%. Sequenced: blood. These receptors came from a human donor with ulcerative colitis or Crohn's disease, or a healthy co-twin of an affected twin (not recorded which).

The chain employs TRBV12-5 and TRBJ2-7; TCRdb's D call, TRBD2, is unchecked because there is no DNA. In germline, CDR1 is LGHNT, CDR2 FRNRAP. This CDR3 has 15 residues. The CDR3 here is CASGTSVGLPYEQYF. The full variable domain, with the rest looked up from reference TRBV12-5 and TRBJ2-7, is DARVTQTPRHKVTEMGQEVTMRCQPILGHNTVFWYRQTMMQGLELLAYFRNRAPLDDSGMPKDRFSAEMPDATLATLKIQPSEPRDSAVYFCASGTSVGLPYEQYFGPGTRLTVT.

The V and J genes are TRBV7-6 and TRBJ2-5; TCRdb proposes TRBD2, but this gene call is untestable without DNA. CDR3 length: 17 amino acids. The germline CDR1 and CDR2 sequences are SGHVS and FNYEAQ. The chain's CDR3 is CASSLVRLAGDQETQYF.

The chain has TRBV6-5 and TRBJ2-7; the TCRdb call, TRBD1, lacks DNA for checking. The CDR3 has 16 amino acids. CDR1 MNHEY and CDR2 SVGAGI come from the germline V gene. The chain's CDR3 is CASSYRPGPSSYEQYF.

The chain joins TRBV28 to TRBJ2-1. Germline CDR1 is MDHEN and CDR2 is SYDVKM. CDR3 length: 15 residues. The CDR3 spells CASIQRLRSYNEQFF.

The chain employs TRBV20-1 and TRBJ1-1; TCRdb picks TRBD1, but there is no DNA to check that call. The CDR3 length is 15 residues. CDR1 is DFQATT, CDR2 SNEGSKA, per germline (reference sequence). CDR3 amino acids: CSARVWAGGLTEAFF.

The chain has TRBV29-1 and TRBJ2-1; with no DNA, the TCRdb D assignment of TRBD2 cannot be verified. Germline CDR1 is SQVTM and CDR2 is ANQGSEA. This CDR3 has 13 amino acids. CDR3 in amino acids: CSVLAGVSNEQFF.

The V call is TRBV7-2, the J call TRBJ2-7; the D call from TCRdb, TRBD1, cannot be confirmed without DNA. The CDR3 sequence is 16 residues long. CDR1 SGHTA and CDR2 FQGNSA come from the germline V gene. The CDR3 region is CASSPRTGRSSYEQYF.

The rearrangement links TRBV7-8 to TRBJ2-1; TCRdb's D gene call, TRBD1, goes unchecked for lack of DNA. The CDR3 covers 13 residues. Germline-derived CDR1 and CDR2 are SGHVS and FQNEAQ. CDR3: CASSLKGDNEQFF. The complete variable domain, with remaining parts taken from reference TRBV7-8 and TRBJ2-1, reads GAGVSQSPRYKVAKRGQDVALRCDPISGHVSLFWYQQALGQGPEFLTYFQNEAQLDKSGLPSDRFFAERPEGSVSTLKIQRTQQEDSAVYLCASSLKGDNEQFFGPGTRLTVL.

CDR3 region: CASSLALSSAYNEQFF. The rearrangement joins TRBV7-9 to TRBJ2-1. This CDR3 region has 16 residues. Germline V gene lookup returns CDR1 SEHNR and CDR2 FQNEAQ (reference sequence).

The V gene is TRBV5-1, the J gene TRBJ1-1; the TCRdb D gene call, TRBD1, has no DNA to confirm it. This CDR3 comprises 12 residues. The germline V gene encodes CDR1 SGHRS and CDR2 YFSETQ. The CDR3 sequence is CASSFDRTEAFF.

The genes are TRBV7-6 and TRBJ2-7; TCRdb calls TRBD2, which cannot be checked without DNA. Germline lookup yields CDR1 SGHVS and CDR2 FNYEAQ. This CDR3 has 15 amino acids. The chain's CDR3 is CASSLTSGEGYEQYF.

This chain uses TRBV6-1 with TRBJ2-1; TCRdb outputs TRBD2, but without DNA this stays unchecked. This CDR3 region has 14 residues. Germline assignment: CDR1 MNHNS and CDR2 SASEGT. The CDR3 spells CASSLAGTYNEQFF.

The chain recombines TRBV10-3 with TRBJ1-4; no DNA is available, so the TRBD1 call from TCRdb remains unchecked. Looked up from germline, CDR1 is ENHRY and CDR2 is SYGVKD. The CDR3 consists of 14 residues. CDR3 in amino acids: CAISELQGREKLFF.

This chain uses TRBV6-5 with TRBJ2-3; absent DNA, TCRdb's TRBD1 call cannot be checked. The length of the CDR3 is 19 residues. The germline V gene encodes CDR1 MNHEY and CDR2 SVGAGI. Here the CDR3 reads CASSYNPWDRKFNTDTQYF.

The chain joins TRBV5-1 to TRBJ1-1; there is no DNA to check the TCRdb D call of TRBD1. The CDR3 covers 15 residues. From germline, CDR1 is SGHRS and CDR2 YFSETQ. The CDR3 loop is CASSLAVQGSTEAFF.

The rearrangement uses TRBV10-3 and TRBJ2-7; the TCRdb D gene call, TRBD1, has no DNA to confirm it. Germline V lookup: CDR1 ENHRY, CDR2 SYGVKD. The CDR3 is 14 residues long. CDR3 protein: CAISSTAGAYEQYF.

This chain connects TRBV5-1 to TRBJ2-7; TCRdb's assignment of TRBD2 cannot be checked, as there is no DNA. Per the germline V gene, CDR1 is SGHRS and CDR2 is YFSETQ. The CDR3 has 13 amino acids. CDR3 sequence reads: CASSLDLAGVQYF.

The chain couples TRBV5-6 to TRBJ1-5; the TCRdb call, TRBD1, lacks DNA for checking. The CDR3 length is 16 residues. Looked up from germline, CDR1 is SGHDT and CDR2 is YYEEEE. The CDR3: CASSLGTGGSNQPQHF.

The chain is built from TRBV5-1 and TRBJ1-1; lacking DNA, the TRBD1 call made by TCRdb goes unchecked. Germline assignment: CDR1 SGHRS and CDR2 YFSETQ. This CDR3 is 16 amino acids long. The chain's CDR3 is CASSLALGTGRTEAFF.

The rearrangement links TRBV5-1 to TRBJ2-1; the D call from TCRdb, TRBD1, cannot be confirmed without DNA. The CDR3 length is 13 residues. CDR1 is SGHRS, CDR2 YFSETQ, per germline. The CDR3 loop is CASSPGQGNEQFF.

V usage is TRBV27 and J usage is TRBJ2-7; the D gene TCRdb calls, TRBD2, cannot be checked with no DNA. In germline, CDR1 is MNHEY, CDR2 SMNVEV (reference sequence). This CDR3 contains 17 residues. CDR3 region: CASSFTSGAISLYEQYF.

CDR3 sequence: CASSLEGVAGNEQFF. The rearrangement links TRBV7-2 to TRBJ2-1; TCRdb calls TRBD2, which cannot be checked without DNA. The CDR3 covers 15 residues. In germline, CDR1 is SGHTA, CDR2 FQGNSA.

This chain links TRBV7-3 with TRBJ2-1. The CDR3 is 12 residues long. Per germline, CDR1 SGHTA and CDR2 FQGTGA. CDR3 sequence: CASSNSDNEQFF.

This chain links TRBV5-1 with TRBJ2-7; TCRdb calls TRBD1, which cannot be checked without DNA. This CDR3 region has 18 residues. The germline gives CDR1 SGHRS, CDR2 YFSETQ. The CDR3 loop is CASSVFFTPGTPTYEQYF. Filled out from reference TRBV5-1 and TRBJ2-7, the complete variable domain reads KAGVTQTPRYLIKTRGQQVTLSCSPISGHRSVSWYQQTPGQGLQFLFEYFSETQRNKGNFPGRFSGRQFSNSRSEMNVSTLELGDSALYLCASSVFFTPGTPTYEQYFGPGTRLTVT.

This chain uses TRBV11-2 with TRBJ2-5. The germline gives CDR1 SGHAT, CDR2 FQNNGV. The CDR3 extends over 13 amino acids. This CDR3 is CASSLTPVETQYF.

The chain is built from TRBV27 and TRBJ2-7. CDR1 MNHEY and CDR2 SMNVEV come from the germline V gene (reference sequence). The CDR3 totals 15 residues. The CDR3 spells CASSSATGGSYEQYF.

The chain combines TRBV7-3 with TRBJ2-3. The CDR3 totals 14 residues. From germline, CDR1 is SGHTA and CDR2 FQGTGA. CDR3 sequence: CASSLTSSTDTQYF.

This rearrangement joins TRBV28 to TRBJ2-1; TCRdb designates TRBD1, a call that cannot be tested without DNA. CDR1 is MDHEN, CDR2 SYDVKM, per germline. CDR3 length: 14 amino acids. The CDR3: CASSFQGTYNEQFF.

The chain is built from TRBV20-1 and TRBJ2-2; TCRdb returns TRBD2, unconfirmable since there is no DNA. The CDR3 extends over 15 amino acids. In germline, CDR1 is DFQATT, CDR2 SNEGSKA (reference sequence). The CDR3: CSARVSGLNTGELFF.